The rows below give T cell receptor beta chains drawn from one sample of a study of T cell changes during pregnancy in multiple sclerosis. Assay used: immunoSEQ multiplex PCR; TCRdb lists only in-frame clones, some missing. The table lists tens of thousands of clones, 88% of them singletons. This specimen was CD4+ T cells from peripheral blood mononuclear cells, taken in the first trimester of pregnancy. Every receptor here comes from a female donor in good health, enrolled as a control in a pregnancy study. Both conserved end residues are part of each CDR3. Fields, in order: clone size, D gene, V gene, J gene, CDR3 DNA, CDR3 protein. The D gene is left open where the match is weak. Rows may omit the clone size; those that give it use once, few, many or a size class.

.	.	TRBV6-1	TRBJ1-5	TGTGCCAGCAGTGTAGACAGATATCAGCCCCAGCATTTT	CASSVDRYQPQHF
.	TRBD2	TRBV7-2	TRBJ2-1	TGTGCCAGCAGTCCCCAAAGCGGGGGGGGATCCTACAATGAGCAGTTCTTC	CASSPQSGGGSYNEQFF
.	TRBD2	TRBV6-5	TRBJ2-1	TGTGCCAGCAGACAGACTAGCGGGAGATACAATGAGCAGTTCTTC	CASRQTSGRYNEQFF
.	.	TRBV15	TRBJ2-1	TGTGCCACCAGCCTCCAACGCGCGTTCTACAATGAGCAGTTCTTC	CATSLQRAFYNEQFF
.	.	TRBV7-9	TRBJ2-1	TGTGCCAGCAGCCGTCCGCGGGATCGACCGAGCTACAATGAGCAGTTCTTC	CASSRPRDRPSYNEQFF
.	.	TRBV2	TRBJ1-2	TGTGCCAGCGGAGGGGAGGGCCAAGCTAACTATGGCTACACCTTC	CASGGEGQANYGYTF
.	.	TRBV6-5	TRBJ2-1	TGTGCCAGCAGTTATTCGAGGATAAACAATGAGCAGTTCTTC	CASSYSRINNEQFF
once	.	TRBV28	TRBJ1-2	TGTGCCAGCATCCCACACGCGGGGCGTTCTAACTATGGCTACACCTTC	CASIPHAGRSNYGYTF
.	TRBD2	TRBV7-2	TRBJ2-4	TGTGCCAGCAGCTTTTTACTAGCGGGAAAAAACATTCAGTACTTC	CASSFLLAGKNIQYF
.	TRBD2	TRBV7-6	TRBJ2-3	TGTGCCAGCAGCTTGCTAGCGGGGGGCCTGACAGATACGCAGTATTTT	CASSLLAGGLTDTQYF
.	.	TRBV7-2	TRBJ2-1	TGTGCCAGCAGCTTAGATGCAACTAACCAGTTCTTC	CASSLDATNQFF
.	TRBD2	TRBV5-6	TRBJ2-2	TGTGCCAGCAGAACTACCGGGACTAGCTACGTCGGGGAGCTGTTTTTT	CASRTTGTSYVGELFF
once	.	TRBV7-2	TRBJ2-7	TGTGCCAGCAGCTTAGTTGTCGGGAACGAGCAGTACTTC	CASSLVVGNEQYF
.	TRBD2	TRBV11-3	TRBJ2-5	TGTGCCAGCAGCTTAGCGGGAGGGCCGATAGAGACCCAGTACTTC	CASSLAGGPIETQYF
.	TRBD2	TRBV28	TRBJ2-1	TGTGCCAGCAGTCCCAGCGGGAGAAGCGCCTACAATGAGCAGTTCTTC	CASSPSGRSAYNEQFF
.	.	TRBV29-1	TRBJ1-1	TGCAGCGCCCAGTTGGCCATGAACACTGAAGCTTTCTTT	CSAQLAMNTEAFF
once	.	TRBV7-2	TRBJ1-1	TGTGCCAGCAGCTTCTGGCCAGGGAACACTGAAGCTTTCTTT	CASSFWPGNTEAFF
.	TRBD2	TRBV5-1	TRBJ2-1	TGCGCCAGCAGCGTCTTAGCGGGGTCCTACAATGAGCAGTTCTTC	CASSVLAGSYNEQFF
.	TRBD1	TRBV6-6	TRBJ2-2	TGTGCCAGCAGCGAACCGGGACAGGGAAGGTGGGAGCTGTTTTTT	CASSEPGQGRWELFF
.	.	TRBV5-4	TRBJ2-4	TGTGCCAGCGGAACAGGGTGGCAGGACATTCAGTACTTC	CASGTGWQDIQYF
.	TRBD1	TRBV19	TRBJ2-5	TGTGCCAGTAGTATCACGGCCGGGACAGGGATGGAGACCCAGTACTTC	CASSITAGTGMETQYF
.	.	TRBV18	TRBJ1-6	TGTGCCAGCTCACAGGGAGTCAATTCACCCCTCCACTTT	CASSQGVNSPLHF
.	.	TRBV2	TRBJ2-2	TGTGCCAGCAGTGACTTCGACACCGGGGAGCTGTTTTTT	CASSDFDTGELFF
.	.	TRBV2	TRBJ1-5	TGTGCCAGCAGTGGAAACGGGGTGGCCCAGCCCCAGCATTTT	CASSGNGVAQPQHF
.	.	TRBV5-6	TRBJ1-5	TGTGCCAGCAGCTTGAGGGAGCAGCCCCAGCATTTT	CASSLREQPQHF
.	TRBD1	TRBV28	TRBJ1-1	TGTGCCAGCAGTTCAGGGGGCACTGAAGCTTTCTTT	CASSSGGTEAFF
.	.	TRBV5-6	TRBJ1-2	TGTGCCAGCAGCTTGGTGGCCCCGGGGGGGTATGGCTACACCTTC	CASSLVAPGGYGYTF
.	TRBD1	TRBV18	TRBJ2-3	TGTGCCAGCTCACCACCAGACAGGGGTCGGGGCACAGATACGCAGTATTTT	CASSPPDRGRGTDTQYF
.	TRBD1	TRBV5-1	TRBJ1-2	TGCGCCAGCAGCTGGGGGACAGGTGGCTACACCTTC	CASSWGTGGYTF
.	TRBD2	TRBV29-1	TRBJ2-1	TGCAGCGTGGCGGCTAGCGGGAGTATTTACAATGAGCAGTTCTTC	CSVAASGSIYNEQFF
.	TRBD1	TRBV6-1	TRBJ2-5	TGTGCCAGCAGTGAAATATGGACAGGACCCCAGGGCGAGACCCAGTACTTC	CASSEIWTGPQGETQYF
few	.	TRBV6-5	TRBJ1-6	TGTGCCAGCAGTTACTCCGTGACAGGAAATAATTCACCCCTCCACTTT	CASSYSVTGNNSPLHF
.	TRBD2	TRBV7-2	TRBJ2-7	TGTGCCAGCAGCCGGCGGGGGGGGTCCTACGAGCAGTACTTC	CASSRRGGSYEQYF
.	.	TRBV7-9	TRBJ2-7	TGTGCCAGCAGCAATCTACCATCACACGAGCAGTACTTC	CASSNLPSHEQYF
.	TRBD2	TRBV28	TRBJ2-1	TGTGCCAGCAGTCCTAGCGGGAGGGCCTCTAATGAGCAGTTCTTC	CASSPSGRASNEQFF
.	.	TRBV19	TRBJ1-6	TGTGCCAGTAGTCAACAGCCGAATTCACCCCTCCACTTT	CASSQQPNSPLHF
once	TRBD1	TRBV5-6	TRBJ2-7	TGTGCCAGCAGCTTGGCAGGACAGGGGAGGCAGTACTTC	CASSLAGQGRQYF
.	.	TRBV10-3	TRBJ2-5	TGTGCCATCATGGGGGCAACCGGAGCCCAAGAGACCCAGTACTTC	CAIMGATGAQETQYF
.	TRBD2	TRBV9	TRBJ2-2	TGTGCCAGCAGCGTAGGGGGAGGGCAAACCGGGGAGCTGTTTTTT	CASSVGGGQTGELFF
.	.	TRBV6-1	TRBJ1-5	TGTGCCAGCAGTTCACAGGGTTTTAGCAATCAGCCCCAGCATTTT	CASSSQGFSNQPQHF
once	TRBD1	TRBV6-5	TRBJ1-3	TGTGCCAGCAGTTACAGACAGGGACACACCATATATTTT	CASSYRQGHTIYF
.	.	TRBV2	TRBJ2-2	TGTGCCAGCAGTGAATTGGGGACTAACACCGGGGAGCTGTTTTTT	CASSELGTNTGELFF